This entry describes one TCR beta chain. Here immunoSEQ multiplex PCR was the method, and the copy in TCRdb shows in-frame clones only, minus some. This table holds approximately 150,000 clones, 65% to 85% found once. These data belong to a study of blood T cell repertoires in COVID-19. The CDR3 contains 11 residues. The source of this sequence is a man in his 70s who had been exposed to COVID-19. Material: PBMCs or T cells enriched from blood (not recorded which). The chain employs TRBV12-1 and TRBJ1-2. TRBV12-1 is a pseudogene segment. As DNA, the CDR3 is TGTGCCAGTCCGGAGTTAGATGGCTACACCTTC. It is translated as CASPELDGYTF.